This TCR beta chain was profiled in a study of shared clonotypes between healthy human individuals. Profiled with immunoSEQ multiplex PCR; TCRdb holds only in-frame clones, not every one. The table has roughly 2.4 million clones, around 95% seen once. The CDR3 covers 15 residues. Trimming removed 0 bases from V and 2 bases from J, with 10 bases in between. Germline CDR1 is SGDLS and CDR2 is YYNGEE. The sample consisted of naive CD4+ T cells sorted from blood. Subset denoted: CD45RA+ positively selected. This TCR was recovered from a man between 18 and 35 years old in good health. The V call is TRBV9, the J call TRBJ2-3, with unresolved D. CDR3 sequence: CASSVDGLHTDTQYF. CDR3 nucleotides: TGTGCCAGCAGCGTAGACGGGCTGCACACAGATACGCAGTATTTT.